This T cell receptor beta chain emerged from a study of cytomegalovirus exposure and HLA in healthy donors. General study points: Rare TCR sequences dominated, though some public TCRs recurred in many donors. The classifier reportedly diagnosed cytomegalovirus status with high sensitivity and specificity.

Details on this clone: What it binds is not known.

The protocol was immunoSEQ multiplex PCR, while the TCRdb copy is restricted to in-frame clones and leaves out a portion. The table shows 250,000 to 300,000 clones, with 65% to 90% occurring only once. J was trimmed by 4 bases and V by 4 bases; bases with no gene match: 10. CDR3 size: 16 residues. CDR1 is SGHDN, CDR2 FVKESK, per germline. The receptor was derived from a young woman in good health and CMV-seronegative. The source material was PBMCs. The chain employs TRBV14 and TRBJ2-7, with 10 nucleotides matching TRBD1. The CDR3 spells CASSLYRDRGSYEQYF. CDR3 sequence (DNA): TGTGCCAGCAGCCTGTACCGGGACAGGGGCTCATACGAGCAGTACTTC.